This T cell receptor beta chain stems from a study of graft-versus-host responses after intestinal transplantation. The V end lost 1 base, the J end lost 4 bases, and 25 bases lay between the germline ends. This CDR3 has 20 residues. Germline V gene sequence: CDR1 LNHNV, CDR2 YYDKDF (reference sequence). About this clone itself: Its antigen is as yet unknown.

The repertoire was sequenced with immunoSEQ multiplex PCR; TCRdb's copy has only in-frame clones and lacks some. The sample yields over 90,000 clones, under 95% seen once. Here the sequenced sample was unstimulated CD8+ T cells sorted from spleen or lymph node cells, taken before intestinal transplant. The chain uses TRBV15 and TRBJ2-2, with D possibly matching TRBD1 (7 bases). The clonotype comes from a human donor who received an intestinal transplant. CDR3 region: CATSRVGLAGQLKGTGELFF. The CDR3, as DNA: TGTGCCACCAGCAGAGTGGGGTTGGCGGGACAGTTAAAGGGCACCGGGGAGCTGTTTTTT.